The clone carrying this TCR beta chain was recorded many times. Germline CDR1 MGHRA, CDR2 YSYEKL. Trimming stripped 2 bases from V and 2 bases from J, with 9 bases between. The CDR3 length is 15 residues. This entry comes from a study of T cells in Graves' hyperthyroidism and ophthalmopathy. RNA transcripts were the template for amplifying TCR beta CDR3 regions. HTBI primers drove first-round RT-PCR of the TCR CDR3. TCRdb independently ran MiXCR on the multiplex PCR reads; one entry per CDR3 protein. This table holds around 340,000 distinct CDR3 sequences, about a sixth found once. Sequenced material: blood. The source is a woman aged 40-49 years with Graves' ophthalmopathy. The chain links TRBV4-1 to TRBJ2-2, with a possible D match to TRBD2 (5 bases). CDR3 sequence (DNA): TGCGCCAGCAGCCAACCCGCGGGCAACACCGGGGAGCTGTTTTTT. Protein product: CASSQPAGNTGELFF.